Listed below are T cell receptor beta chains from one sample, sequenced in a study of Ad26.COV2.S vaccination and SARS-CoV-2 variants. Profiling relied on immunoSEQ multiplex PCR, and the TCRdb table lists in-frame clones only, not all of them. The table includes more than 400,000 clones, 80% to 95% detected once. The sample here was peripheral blood, taken in a trial of Ad26.COV2.S vaccine versus placebo. Receptor source: a person between 18 and 60 years old who received the Ad26.COV2.S COVID-19 vaccine or a placebo. The CDR3 runs from the conserved cysteine through the conserved F or W. D genes are given only for firm matches. Size is omitted from some rows. Given values are once, few, many or a class for expanded clones.

J gene: TRBJ1-2
CDR3 length: 14
D gene: TRBD1
clone size: .
V gene: TRBV5-1
CDR3 protein: CASSLGDRGYGYTF
CDR3 DNA: TGCGCCAGCAGCTTGGGGGACAGGGGGTATGGCTACACCTTC

J gene: TRBJ2-5
CDR3 length: 17
D gene: TRBD2
clone size: .
V gene: TRBV28
CDR3 protein: CASSRGRTSGPPGGQYF
CDR3 DNA: TGTGCCAGCAGTCGGGGGCGGACTAGCGGCCCACCAGGGGGCCAGTACTTC

J gene: TRBJ2-7
CDR3 length: 13
D gene: TRBD1
clone size: once
V gene: TRBV9
CDR3 protein: CASSATGGREQYF
CDR3 DNA: TGTGCCAGCAGCGCCACAGGGGGTCGCGAGCAGTACTTC

J gene: TRBJ2-3
CDR3 length: 17
D gene: TRBD2
clone size: .
V gene: TRBV28
CDR3 protein: CASSLPPLAGGTDTQYF
CDR3 DNA: TGTGCCAGCAGTTTACCCCCACTAGCGGGAGGGACAGATACGCAGTATTTT

J gene: TRBJ2-5
CDR3 length: 18
D gene: TRBD2
clone size: .
V gene: TRBV28
CDR3 protein: CASSLGSGGRPGQETQYF
CDR3 DNA: TGTGCCAGCAGTTTAGGTAGCGGGGGCAGACCGGGCCAAGAGACCCAGTACTTC

J gene: TRBJ2-6
CDR3 length: 18
D gene: .
clone size: .
V gene: TRBV4-3
CDR3 protein: CASSQRPTASSGANVLTF
CDR3 DNA: TGCGCCAGCAGCCAGAGACCGACGGCGAGCTCTGGGGCCAACGTCCTGACTTTC

J gene: TRBJ2-1
CDR3 length: 17
D gene: TRBD2
clone size: once
V gene: TRBV24-1
CDR3 protein: CATSDTGLADRYNEQFF
CDR3 DNA: TGTGCCACCAGTGACACGGGACTAGCGGACCGCTACAATGAGCAGTTCTTC

J gene: TRBJ2-1
CDR3 length: 14
D gene: TRBD2
clone size: .
V gene: TRBV11-1
CDR3 protein: CASSPLAGVNEQFF
CDR3 DNA: TGTGCCAGCAGCCCGCTAGCGGGAGTCAATGAGCAGTTCTTC

J gene: TRBJ2-3
CDR3 length: 13
D gene: .
clone size: .
V gene: TRBV11-3
CDR3 protein: CASSLGQPDTQYF
CDR3 DNA: TGTGCCAGCAGCTTAGGCCAGCCAGATACGCAGTATTTT

J gene: TRBJ1-4
CDR3 length: 14
D gene: .
clone size: once
V gene: TRBV27
CDR3 protein: CASKQGWGDEKLFF
CDR3 DNA: TGTGCCAGCAAACAGGGTTGGGGTGATGAAAAACTGTTTTTT

J gene: TRBJ1-6
CDR3 length: 14
D gene: .
clone size: .
V gene: TRBV6-2/TRBV6-3
CDR3 protein: CASSPPGDHSPLHF
CDR3 DNA: TGTGCCAGCAGCCCTCCGGGGGACCATTCACCCCTCCACTTT

J gene: TRBJ2-6
CDR3 length: 14
D gene: .
clone size: .
V gene: TRBV19
CDR3 protein: CASSILSGANVLTF
CDR3 DNA: TGTGCCAGTAGTATTTTATCTGGGGCCAACGTCCTGACTTTC

J gene: TRBJ2-1
CDR3 length: 16
D gene: TRBD1
clone size: .
V gene: TRBV7-3
CDR3 protein: CASSGSGQGANNEQFF
CDR3 DNA: TGTGCCAGCAGCGGCTCGGGACAGGGAGCCAACAATGAGCAGTTCTTC

J gene: TRBJ2-5
CDR3 length: 13
D gene: .
clone size: few
V gene: TRBV6-2/TRBV6-3
CDR3 protein: CASSYLREETQYF
CDR3 DNA: TGTGCCAGCAGTTACCTCAGGGAAGAGACCCAGTACTTC

J gene: TRBJ2-3
CDR3 length: 14
D gene: .
clone size: once
V gene: TRBV15
CDR3 protein: CATSRGTGTDTQYF
CDR3 DNA: TGTGCCACCAGCAGAGGGACTGGCACAGATACGCAGTATTTT

J gene: TRBJ2-5
CDR3 length: 17
D gene: .
clone size: .
V gene: TRBV18
CDR3 protein: CASSPASFSGTQETQYF
CDR3 DNA: TGTGCCAGCTCACCAGCGTCGTTCTCCGGGACCCAAGAGACCCAGTACTTC

J gene: TRBJ1-3
CDR3 length: 15
D gene: .
clone size: .
V gene: TRBV6-6
CDR3 protein: CASLQHFLSGNTIYF
CDR3 DNA: TGTGCCAGCCTTCAGCATTTTCTCTCTGGAAACACCATATATTTT

J gene: TRBJ2-1
CDR3 length: 16
D gene: TRBD2
clone size: .
V gene: TRBV5-4
CDR3 protein: CASSLAPGLASNEQFF
CDR3 DNA: TGTGCCAGCAGCTTGGCGCCGGGACTAGCCTCCAATGAGCAGTTCTTC

J gene: TRBJ2-7
CDR3 length: 18
D gene: TRBD2
clone size: .
V gene: TRBV3-1/TRBV3-2
CDR3 protein: CASSQETAGGPKLREQYF
CDR3 DNA: TGTGCCAGCAGCCAAGAGACGGCGGGAGGGCCCAAGTTGAGGGAGCAGTACTTC

J gene: TRBJ1-5
CDR3 length: 15
D gene: TRBD1
clone size: once
V gene: TRBV13
CDR3 protein: CASSSSGQGNQPQHF
CDR3 DNA: TGTGCCAGCAGCTCAAGTGGACAGGGAAATCAGCCCCAGCATTTT

J gene: TRBJ2-7
CDR3 length: 16
D gene: .
clone size: .
V gene: TRBV12-2
CDR3 protein: CASRLEGQGRPYEQYF
CDR3 DNA: TGTGCAAGTCGCTTAGAAGGTCAGGGCCGCCCCTACGAGCAGTACTTC

J gene: TRBJ2-1
CDR3 length: 16
D gene: TRBD2
clone size: few
V gene: TRBV5-6
CDR3 protein: CASSLIASGRPYEQFF
CDR3 DNA: TGTGCCAGCAGCTTGATTGCTAGCGGGAGGCCGTATGAGCAGTTCTTC

J gene: TRBJ2-1
CDR3 length: 14
D gene: .
clone size: .
V gene: TRBV9
CDR3 protein: CASSVRDNYNEQFF
CDR3 DNA: TGTGCCAGCAGCGTACGGGACAACTACAATGAGCAGTTCTTC

J gene: TRBJ1-1
CDR3 length: 14
D gene: .
clone size: .
V gene: TRBV3-1/TRBV3-2
CDR3 protein: CASSQDRGAGEAFF
CDR3 DNA: TGTGCCAGCAGCCAAGATCGGGGGGCCGGTGAAGCTTTCTTT

J gene: TRBJ2-3
CDR3 length: 16
D gene: TRBD2
clone size: .
V gene: TRBV4-3
CDR3 protein: CASSQVSGGGTDTQYF
CDR3 DNA: TGCGCCAGCAGCCAAGTATCGGGGGGGGGCACAGATACGCAGTATTTT

J gene: TRBJ1-1
CDR3 length: 15
D gene: .
clone size: .
V gene: TRBV28
CDR3 protein: CASSPIQGPFTEAFF
CDR3 DNA: TGTGCCAGCAGTCCCATACAGGGCCCCTTCACTGAAGCTTTCTTT

J gene: TRBJ1-6
CDR3 length: 12
D gene: TRBD1
clone size: .
V gene: TRBV3-1/TRBV3-2
CDR3 protein: CASGQEGSPLHF
CDR3 DNA: TGTGCCAGCGGACAGGAGGGTTCACCCCTCCACTTT

J gene: TRBJ2-1
CDR3 length: 15
D gene: .
clone size: .
V gene: TRBV23-1
CDR3 protein: CASSHGSFPCNEQFF
CDR3 DNA: TGCGCCAGCAGTCACGGATCCTTCCCCTGCAATGAGCAGTTCTTC

J gene: TRBJ2-6
CDR3 length: 15
D gene: .
clone size: .
V gene: TRBV7-9
CDR3 protein: CASNQQGLSANVLTF
CDR3 DNA: TGTGCCAGCAACCAACAGGGTTTATCGGCCAACGTCCTGACTTTC

J gene: TRBJ1-5
CDR3 length: 17
D gene: .
clone size: .
V gene: TRBV23-1
CDR3 protein: CASSSPGQGRLEQPQHF
CDR3 DNA: TGCGCCAGCAGTTCCCCGGGGCAGGGGCGATTGGAACAGCCCCAGCATTTT

J gene: TRBJ1-2
CDR3 length: 15
D gene: TRBD1
clone size: .
V gene: TRBV6-5
CDR3 protein: CASSYSWTGGDGYTF
CDR3 DNA: TGTGCCAGCAGTTACTCCTGGACAGGGGGAGATGGCTACACCTTC

J gene: TRBJ2-3
CDR3 length: 11
D gene: .
clone size: .
V gene: TRBV4-3
CDR3 protein: CTSRDGLAQYF
CDR3 DNA: TGCACCAGCAGGGACGGCCTGGCGCAGTATTTT

J gene: TRBJ1-1
CDR3 length: 15
D gene: .
clone size: .
V gene: TRBV11-3
CDR3 protein: CASSSSQGENTEAFF
CDR3 DNA: TGTGCCAGCAGCTCCTCCCAGGGAGAGAACACTGAAGCTTTCTTT

J gene: TRBJ2-2
CDR3 length: 16
D gene: TRBD2
clone size: .
V gene: TRBV11-2
CDR3 protein: CASSLEAGGDTGELFF
CDR3 DNA: TGTGCCAGCAGCTTAGAGGCGGGAGGCGACACCGGGGAGCTGTTTTTT

J gene: TRBJ2-1
CDR3 length: 11
D gene: .
clone size: once
V gene: TRBV12-3/TRBV12-4
CDR3 protein: CASSFENEQFF
CDR3 DNA: TGTGCCAGCAGTTTCGAGAATGAGCAGTTCTTC

J gene: TRBJ1-1
CDR3 length: 14
D gene: .
clone size: .
V gene: TRBV29-1
CDR3 protein: CSVDLGRWNTEAFF
CDR3 DNA: TGCAGCGTCGACTTAGGACGGTGGAACACTGAAGCTTTCTTT

J gene: TRBJ2-1
CDR3 length: 15
D gene: .
clone size: .
V gene: TRBV9
CDR3 protein: CASSGASVLLDEQFF
CDR3 DNA: TGTGCCAGCAGCGGGGCTAGCGTTCTTTTGGATGAGCAGTTCTTC

J gene: TRBJ2-3
CDR3 length: 15
D gene: TRBD1
clone size: .
V gene: TRBV7-3
CDR3 protein: CASSLGTGQPDTQYF
CDR3 DNA: TGTGCCAGCAGCCTGGGGACAGGGCAGCCAGATACGCAGTATTTT

J gene: TRBJ1-4
CDR3 length: 15
D gene: TRBD1
clone size: .
V gene: TRBV2
CDR3 protein: CASSPPGQSNEKLFF
CDR3 DNA: TGTGCCAGCAGTCCACCGGGACAGTCTAATGAAAAACTGTTTTTT

J gene: TRBJ1-1
CDR3 length: 17
D gene: TRBD1
clone size: once
V gene: TRBV5-5
CDR3 protein: CASSAGQGLSMNTEAFF
CDR3 DNA: TGTGCCAGCAGCGCCGGACAGGGTCTTTCAATGAACACTGAAGCTTTCTTT

J gene: TRBJ2-1
CDR3 length: 15
D gene: .
clone size: .
V gene: TRBV5-6
CDR3 protein: CASSFAGSSYNEQFF
CDR3 DNA: TGTGCCAGCAGCTTTGCGGGAAGCTCCTACAATGAGCAGTTCTTC

J gene: TRBJ1-2
CDR3 length: 13
D gene: .
clone size: .
V gene: TRBV25-1
CDR3 protein: CASSGGWARGYTF
CDR3 DNA: TGTGCCAGCAGTGGGGGTTGGGCTCGGGGCTACACCTTC

J gene: TRBJ2-7
CDR3 length: 11
D gene: .
clone size: .
V gene: TRBV7-8
CDR3 protein: CASSLAGEQYF
CDR3 DNA: TGTGCCAGCAGCTTAGCTGGGGAGCAGTACTTC

J gene: TRBJ1-3
CDR3 length: 16
D gene: .
clone size: .
V gene: TRBV7-8
CDR3 protein: CASSLGLMYSGNTIYF
CDR3 DNA: TGTGCCAGCAGCTTAGGTCTGATGTACTCTGGAAACACCATATATTTT

J gene: TRBJ2-2
CDR3 length: 13
D gene: .
clone size: .
V gene: TRBV24-1
CDR3 protein: CATRRAKTGELFF
CDR3 DNA: TGTGCCACCAGGAGGGCGAAGACCGGGGAGCTGTTTTTT

J gene: TRBJ1-1
CDR3 length: 11
D gene: .
clone size: .
V gene: TRBV5-6
CDR3 protein: CASSFDRTAFF
CDR3 DNA: TGTGCCAGCAGCTTCGATCGGACGGCTTTCTTT

J gene: TRBJ2-3
CDR3 length: 14
D gene: .
clone size: .
V gene: TRBV24-1
CDR3 protein: CATSDLDRTDTQYF
CDR3 DNA: TGTGCCACCAGTGACCTGGACCGCACAGATACGCAGTATTTT

J gene: TRBJ2-3
CDR3 length: 15
D gene: .
clone size: .
V gene: TRBV29-1
CDR3 protein: CSVEFMTAQRDTQYF
CDR3 DNA: TGCAGCGTTGAATTCATGACGGCCCAGAGAGATACGCAGTATTTT

J gene: TRBJ2-3
CDR3 length: 18
D gene: .
clone size: .
V gene: TRBV9
CDR3 protein: CASSPRGAGPRSTDTQYF
CDR3 DNA: TGTGCCAGCAGCCCCCGGGGAGCGGGCCCCCGTAGCACAGATACGCAGTATTTT

J gene: TRBJ1-4
CDR3 length: 16
D gene: TRBD1
clone size: .
V gene: TRBV5-1
CDR3 protein: CASSSKDRETNEKLFF
CDR3 DNA: TGCGCCAGCAGCTCGAAGGACAGGGAAACTAATGAAAAACTGTTTTTT

J gene: TRBJ2-3
CDR3 length: 20
D gene: TRBD1
clone size: .
V gene: TRBV6-2/TRBV6-3
CDR3 protein: CASSYPTGTGKGSSTDTQYF
CDR3 DNA: TGTGCCAGCAGTTACCCCACAGGGACAGGAAAAGGATCTAGCACAGATACGCAGTATTTT

J gene: TRBJ2-5
CDR3 length: 12
D gene: TRBD1
clone size: .
V gene: TRBV28
CDR3 protein: CGTGTGRETQYF
CDR3 DNA: TGTGGCACCGGGACAGGGCGGGAGACCCAGTACTTC

J gene: TRBJ2-7
CDR3 length: 15
D gene: TRBD1
clone size: .
V gene: TRBV28
CDR3 protein: CASTPPRGPSYEQYF
CDR3 DNA: TGTGCCAGCACCCCACCCAGGGGGCCTTCCTACGAGCAGTACTTC

J gene: TRBJ1-5
CDR3 length: 15
D gene: TRBD1
clone size: .
V gene: TRBV5-1
CDR3 protein: CASRPGTGDNQPQHF
CDR3 DNA: TGCGCCAGCAGGCCCGGGACAGGCGACAATCAGCCCCAGCATTTT

J gene: TRBJ2-5
CDR3 length: 15
D gene: .
clone size: .
V gene: TRBV7-9
CDR3 protein: CASSPEGAGHETQYF
CDR3 DNA: TGTGCCAGCAGCCCAGAGGGGGCGGGACACGAGACCCAGTACTTC

J gene: TRBJ2-7
CDR3 length: 13
D gene: .
clone size: .
V gene: TRBV20-1
CDR3 protein: CSASVGLTYEQYF
CDR3 DNA: TGCAGTGCTAGTGTAGGACTTACATACGAGCAGTACTTC

J gene: TRBJ2-7
CDR3 length: 12
D gene: .
clone size: once
V gene: TRBV28
CDR3 protein: CASSLLKDEQYF
CDR3 DNA: TGTGCCAGCAGTTTATTAAAAGACGAGCAGTACTTC

J gene: TRBJ1-1
CDR3 length: 14
D gene: TRBD1
clone size: .
V gene: TRBV28
CDR3 protein: CASNAGTALTEAFF
CDR3 DNA: TGTGCCAGCAATGCCGGGACAGCCCTCACTGAAGCTTTCTTT

J gene: TRBJ1-1
CDR3 length: 14
D gene: .
clone size: .
V gene: TRBV28
CDR3 protein: CASRPGQLNTEAFF
CDR3 DNA: TGTGCCAGCAGACCTGGACAGTTGAACACTGAAGCTTTCTTT